These T cell receptor beta chains were read from a single sample in a study of CXCR3-negative and CXCR3-positive naive CD8 T cells. TCRdb reprocessed the 5' RACE reads, with one entry per CDR3 protein and no DNA. Its table lists some 7,000 distinct CDR3 sequences. The sample taken for sequencing was naive CXCR3+ CD8+ T cells from blood. The receptors originated from a human donor in good health. Some clones in this sample may be carry-over from other donors' samples. The CDR3 runs from the conserved cysteine through the conserved F or W. Only part of the rows carry a size: once, few, many, or a class if the clone is expanded.

J gene | V gene | clone size | CDR3 protein
TRBJ2-7 | TRBV28 | medium-sized | CATHQGLAVLEQYF
TRBJ2-1 | TRBV7-8 | medium-sized | CASSLAPEDSTYNEQFF
TRBJ2-7 | TRBV27 | - | CASSPWGLAGAEQYF
TRBJ2-1 | TRBV10-3 | medium-sized | CAISPTVISSYNEQFF
TRBJ1-5 | TRBV5-1 | medium-sized | CASSPGQNQPQHF
TRBJ1-2 | TRBV19 | - | CASQRQAHNYGYTF
TRBJ1-2 | TRBV29-1 | - | CSVRGQGRMEGYTF
TRBJ2-5 | TRBV13 | - | CASSDFGVVGAIQETQYF
TRBJ2-3 | TRBV11-2 | - | CASSLDGRGTLGTDTQYF
TRBJ2-1 | TRBV5-1 | medium-sized | CASSLAQGSPYNEQFF
TRBJ1-6 | TRBV4-2 | - | CASSQGDDNSPLHF
TRBJ2-1 | TRBV4-2 | medium-sized | CASSQEAPLAGEADEQFF
TRBJ2-7 | TRBV6-6 | medium-sized | CASSYKGPTYEQYF
TRBJ2-6 | TRBV6-6 | medium-sized | CATTGSGANVLTF
TRBJ2-7 | TRBV21-1 | medium-sized | CASSRTGFSVSYEQYF
TRBJ2-4 | TRBV28 | medium-sized | CASRPSFRGEMGIQYF
TRBJ2-3 | TRBV29-1 | medium-sized | CSVWAGWTDTQYF
TRBJ2-6 | TRBV5-5 | - | CASSSGGSSSGANVLTF
TRBJ1-1 | TRBV12-3/TRBV12-4 | medium-sized | CASRTGRLTEAFF
TRBJ2-1 | TRBV6-6 | medium-sized | CASTQGTSGIYNEQFF
TRBJ2-3 | TRBV5-7 | medium-sized | CASSGGVGGRTDTQYF
TRBJ2-5 | TRBV25-1 | - | CASGYSRDPHHF